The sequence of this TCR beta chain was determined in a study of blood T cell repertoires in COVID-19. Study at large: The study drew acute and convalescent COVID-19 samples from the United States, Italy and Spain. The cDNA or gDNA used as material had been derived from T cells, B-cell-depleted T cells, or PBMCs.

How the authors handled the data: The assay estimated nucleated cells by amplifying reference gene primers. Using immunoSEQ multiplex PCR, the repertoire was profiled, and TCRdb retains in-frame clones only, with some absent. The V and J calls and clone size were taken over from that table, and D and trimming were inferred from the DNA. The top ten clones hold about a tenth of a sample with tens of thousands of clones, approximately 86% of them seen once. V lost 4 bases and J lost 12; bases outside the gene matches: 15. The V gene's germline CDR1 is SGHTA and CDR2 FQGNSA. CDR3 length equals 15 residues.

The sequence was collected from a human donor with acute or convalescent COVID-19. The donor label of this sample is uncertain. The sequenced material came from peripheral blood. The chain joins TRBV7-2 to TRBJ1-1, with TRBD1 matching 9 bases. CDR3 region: CASSSLQGANEMTFF. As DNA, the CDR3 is TGTGCCAGCAGCTCCCTACAGGGGGCCAATGAGATGACTTTCTTT.